The text below deals with one T cell receptor beta chain. These data come from a study of blood T cell repertoires in COVID-19. In the study overall: Donors in the United States, Italy and Spain gave samples during acute or convalescent COVID-19.

The protocol was immunoSEQ multiplex PCR, while the TCRdb copy is restricted to in-frame clones and leaves out a portion. The profile shows 13,000 or so clones, 72% of them singletons. Seattle patients were enrolled while actively infected and followed longitudinally. Input material: peripheral blood. This sequence originates from a man aged 55 to 70 with COVID-19, enrolled during active disease.

The CDR3 here is CASSSGLWRETQYF. CDR3 DNA: TGCGCCAGCAGCTCAGGGTTATGGCGTGAGACCCAGTACTTC. V usage is TRBV5-1 and J usage is TRBJ2-5, with a weak D call TRBD1 (5 bases). The CDR3 spans 14 residues. V was shortened by 3 bases and J by 5 bases, with 14 bases between the two germline ends. Germline values: CDR1 SGHRS, CDR2 YFSETQ.